These T cell receptor beta chains were read from a single sample in a study of CD8 T cells in Susac syndrome. TCRdb independently ran MiXCR on the immunoSEQ multiplex PCR reads; one entry per CDR3 protein. Of about 300,000 distinct CDR3 sequences listed, about 89% are singletons. Sequenced sample: CD8+ T cells from PBMCs. The receptors were gathered from a human donor with multiple sclerosis. Each CDR3 is given with its conserved first and last residue. The order of the fields is CDR3 length, V gene, D gene, clone size, J gene, CDR3 DNA, CDR3 protein. A D gene is named only where the DNA matches it firmly. The size of a clone is reported for some rows only, either as once, few or many, or as a class for expanded clones.

length: 15; V: TRBV12-3/TRBV12-4; D: .; size: .; J: TRBJ1-2; DNA: TGTGCCAGCAGCCCCACCCTTTCGACCGGGGTGGGCTACACCTTC; CDR3: CASSPTLSTGVGYTF
length: 15; V: TRBV27; D: TRBD2; size: .; J: TRBJ2-1; DNA: TGTGCCAGCACCGCCGGGACTAGCGGGAACAATGAGCAGTTCTTC; CDR3: CASTAGTSGNNEQFF
length: 14; V: TRBV30; D: TRBD1; size: .; J: TRBJ2-7; DNA: TGTGCCTGTTCATTAGGGACAGGGAACTACGAGCAGTACTTC; CDR3: CACSLGTGNYEQYF
length: 16; V: TRBV24-1; D: TRBD2; size: once; J: TRBJ2-1; DNA: TGTGCCACCAGTGAGATTAGCGGGGGCCCCTACAATGAGCAGTTCTTC; CDR3: CATSEISGGPYNEQFF
length: 14; V: TRBV29-1; D: .; size: .; J: TRBJ2-3; DNA: TGCAGCGTTGCCGGCGGGACTAGCACAGATACGCAGTATTTT; CDR3: CSVAGGTSTDTQYF
length: 15; V: TRBV27; D: .; size: .; J: TRBJ1-5; DNA: TGTGCCAGCAGTTGGGGGTCGGGAGGTAACCAGCCCCAGCATTTT; CDR3: CASSWGSGGNQPQHF
length: 15; V: TRBV5-1; D: .; size: .; J: TRBJ2-1; DNA: TGCGCCAGCAGCTTGACGGGACCCAACTACAATGAGCAGTTCTTC; CDR3: CASSLTGPNYNEQFF
length: 14; V: TRBV4-3; D: .; size: .; J: TRBJ2-1; DNA: TGCGCCAGCAGCCACAGCGGACTGAACAATGAGCAGTTCTTC; CDR3: CASSHSGLNNEQFF
length: 13; V: TRBV4-3; D: .; size: .; J: TRBJ2-7; DNA: TGCGCCAGCAGCCATGTGACAGGCTACGAGCAGTACTTC; CDR3: CASSHVTGYEQYF
length: 15; V: TRBV15; D: .; size: .; J: TRBJ2-5; DNA: TGTGCCACCAGCCCTGTCCCCCTCGGGGGAGAGACCCAGTACTTC; CDR3: CATSPVPLGGETQYF
length: 12; V: TRBV13; D: .; size: .; J: TRBJ1-1; DNA: TGTGCCAGCAGTACGGACATACGAGAGGCTTTCTTT; CDR3: CASSTDIREAFF
length: 14; V: TRBV27; D: .; size: .; J: TRBJ1-5; DNA: TGTGCCAACCTGGGGGGGGTCTCCAATCAGCCCCAGCATTTT; CDR3: CANLGGVSNQPQHF
length: 14; V: TRBV28; D: TRBD2; size: once; J: TRBJ2-2; DNA: TGTGCCAGCGGCGGGCGGGAGTACACCGGGGAGCTGTTTTTT; CDR3: CASGGREYTGELFF